This T cell receptor (beta chain) was identified in a study of blood T cells in healthy people across ages. A sample-barcoded 5' primer and a J-beta primer mix were used in a second PCR of roughly 7 to 11 cycles. Each CDR3 protein gets one entry after TCRdb re-called the 5' RACE reads with MiXCR. The repertoire holds 700,000 to 850,000 distinct CDR3 sequences, with 36% as singletons. The CDR3 spans 13 residues. Deletions cut 5 bases from V and 1 base from J, with 8 bases between. The rearrangement links TRBV12-3 or TRBV12-4 to TRBJ1-1; D is unresolved. The sample comprised blood. This TCR came from a young man in good health. The CDR3 reads CASSVRRNTEAFF. CDR3 sequence (DNA): TGTGCCAGCAGTGTACGACGGAACACTGAAGCTTTCTTT.